The rows below give T cell receptor beta chains drawn from one sample of a study of T cell changes during pregnancy in multiple sclerosis. The table came from immunoSEQ multiplex PCR; TCRdb's copy has only in-frame clones and leaves some out. Seen here are 30,000 to 40,000 clones, 87% observed once, and the top ten hold over 7.5%. The sequences come from CD8+ T cells from peripheral blood mononuclear cells, collected before pregnancy. The receptors shown here come from a female donor with multiple sclerosis, enrolled in a pregnancy study. The CDR3 runs from the conserved cysteine through the conserved F or W. Each record gives: CDR3 length, V gene, clone size, J gene, D gene, CDR3 protein, CDR3 DNA. A D gene is named only where the DNA matches it firmly. Some rows mark clone size as missing; the rest say once, few, many or name a class of expanded clone.

14	TRBV6-5	-	TRBJ1-1	-	CASSYSKGGTEAFF	TGTGCCAGCAGTTACTCGAAAGGGGGCACTGAAGCTTTCTTT
11	TRBV12-5	-	TRBJ1-1	-	CASYSNTEAFF	TGTGCTAGTTATTCGAACACTGAAGCTTTCTTT
15	TRBV7-3	-	TRBJ2-5	TRBD2	CASSALAGGQETQYF	TGTGCCAGCAGCGCCCTAGCGGGAGGGCAAGAGACCCAGTACTTC
17	TRBV11-3	-	TRBJ2-1	-	CASSLDSRGWLSHEQFF	TGTGCCAGCAGCTTGGATTCCAGGGGTTGGCTTTCTCATGAGCAGTTCTTC
15	TRBV27	-	TRBJ2-1	TRBD2	CASSFISGGTNEQFF	TGTGCCAGCAGTTTCATTAGCGGGGGAACCAATGAGCAGTTCTTC
13	TRBV7-8	-	TRBJ2-1	-	CASSRWTGVAQFF	TGTGCCAGCAGCCGTTGGACTGGGGTTGCGCAGTTCTTC
15	TRBV9	once	TRBJ2-1	TRBD2	CASSPPGLGAREQFF	TGTGCCAGCAGCCCCCCGGGACTAGGGGCCCGTGAGCAGTTCTTC
18	TRBV2	-	TRBJ1-2	-	CASRRPSASLLTLYGYTF	TGTGCCAGCAGAAGGCCCTCGGCGTCCTTACTGACTCTGTATGGCTACACCTTC
13	TRBV29-1	-	TRBJ2-5	TRBD1	CSVWTGLRETQYF	TGCAGCGTGTGGACAGGGCTCCGGGAGACCCAGTACTTC
15	TRBV5-1	-	TRBJ2-1	TRBD1	CASSLEGGFYNEQFF	TGCGCCAGCAGCTTGGAAGGGGGCTTCTACAATGAGCAGTTCTTC
11	TRBV30	-	TRBJ1-1	-	CAWSSGTSAFF	TGTGCCTGGAGTTCGGGTACGTCAGCTTTCTTT
15	TRBV28	-	TRBJ1-2	TRBD1	CASSLYQGANYGYTF	TGTGCCAGCAGTTTATACCAGGGGGCAAACTATGGCTACACCTTC
13	TRBV15	-	TRBJ2-1	-	CATRTPGDNEQFF	TGTGCCACCAGGACCCCGGGAGACAATGAGCAGTTCTTC
16	TRBV5-4	-	TRBJ2-7	TRBD2	CASSPGTSGSGYEQYF	TGTGCCAGCAGCCCCGGGACTAGCGGGAGCGGCTACGAGCAGTACTTC
15	TRBV6-4	-	TRBJ2-1	TRBD2	CASSVLAGEGNEQFF	TGTGCCAGCAGTGTGCTGGCGGGAGAAGGGAATGAGCAGTTCTTC
18	TRBV7-8	-	TRBJ2-5	TRBD2	CASSSRTSGDLSVETQYF	TGTGCCAGCAGCTCCCGGACTAGCGGGGACCTTTCAGTGGAGACCCAGTACTTC
16	TRBV4-1	-	TRBJ1-2	-	CASSSGAGLPLNGYTF	TGCGCCAGCAGTTCAGGGGCAGGGCTACCACTCAATGGCTACACCTTC
13	TRBV30	few	TRBJ1-1	-	CAWSVGQDFEAFF	TGTGCCTGGAGTGTAGGGCAGGACTTTGAAGCTTTCTTT